This TCR beta chain was documented in a study of T cells in narcolepsy. On the study more broadly: Donors had narcolepsy type 1 or type 2, or were healthy controls.

As regards this clone: Its antigen is still unknown.

This CDR3 is built from 14 residues. The germline V gene has CDR1 SNHLY and CDR2 FYNNEI. V lost 3 bases, J lost 2 bases, and 11 bases lay in between. Whole-study findings and limits: Comparing one patient's CSF and blood CD4+ clonotypes highlighted HCRT- and TRIB2-specific autoreactive clonotypes. Reportedly, autoreactive clonotypes were serially detected in patients' blood but not controls'.

Here immunoSEQ multiplex PCR was the method, and the copy in TCRdb shows in-frame clones only, minus some. The sample holds about 40,000 clones; about 91% are singletons and the top ten take roughly 1.2%. This sequence was found in a human donor with narcolepsy. The sample consisted of CD45RA- memory CD4+ T cells from PBMCs. The chain uses TRBV2 and TRBJ2-7; tentative D call: TRBD2 (6 bases). CDR3 coding DNA: TGTGCCAGCAGTGAGGAGGCGGGACCCTACGAGCAGTACTTC. This codes for CASSEEAGPYEQYF.